The source of this T cell receptor beta chain is a study of cytomegalovirus exposure and HLA in healthy donors. Study-wide points: According to a later analysis, most TCR beta chains associated with CMV appeared HLA-restricted. Reported performance of the classifier showed diagnosis of cytomegalovirus status with high specificity and sensitivity. Earlier findings revealed that most TCR beta V segments proved productive either about 87% or about 30% of the time.

This clone occurred once. The antigen remains unidentified. A multiplex PCR was run with 60 Vbeta primers and 13 Jbeta primers. Profiled with immunoSEQ multiplex PCR; TCRdb holds only in-frame clones, not every one. Found here are approximately 130,000 clones, 65% to 85% of them singletons; the top ten hold roughly 1.8%. Germline loops: CDR1 KGHSH, CDR2 LQKENI. Trimming removed 2 bases from V and 7 bases from J, with 11 bases in between. The CDR3 loop spans 13 amino acids. Sequenced material: PBMCs. V and J are TRBV18 and TRBJ1-2; D ambiguous. This receptor was obtained from a woman aged 40 to 50 in good health and CMV-seronegative. As DNA, the CDR3 is TGTGCCAGCTCACCATCTACGGGATTTGGCTACACCTTC. This codes for CASSPSTGFGYTF.